This T cell receptor (beta chain) was captured in a study of tumor-infiltrating lymphocytes in oesophageal squamous cell carcinoma. TCRdb processed the PCR reads anew with MiXCR; each CDR3 protein has one entry. There are under 15,000 distinct CDR3 sequences in the sample; roughly 58% occur only once, and about 31% lies in the top ten. The receptor's source is a female donor with esophageal squamous cell carcinoma. Sequenced sample: esophageal tumor tissue.

CDR3 residues: CASSVDSYEQYF. CDR3 DNA sequence: TGTGCCAGCAGCGTGGACAGCTACGAGCAGTACTTC. V and J are TRBV7-8 and TRBJ2-3, with D tentatively TRBD1 (6 bases). The DNA end is more similar to TRBJ2-7, so the J call may be wrong. This CDR3 spans 12 amino acids. The germline V gene encodes CDR1 SGHVS and CDR2 FQNEAQ.